This TCR beta chain was sequenced for a study of cytomegalovirus exposure and HLA in healthy donors. The study, taken as a whole, reports: DRB1 had the most TCR associations and HLA-C the fewest, a later analysis found, with rates varying by HLA locus.

This clone was seen a handful of times. Its cognate antigen is unknown. The CDR3 runs to 13 residues. Germline CDR1 and CDR2: LNHDA and SQIVND (reference sequence). Trimming cost V 6 bases and J 0 bases, with 8 bases left between them. Each of the donors was a healthy bone marrow donor. PCR used 60 Vbeta primers and 13 Jbeta primers. Profiling relied on immunoSEQ multiplex PCR, and the TCRdb table lists in-frame clones only, not all of them. Of some 95,000 clones listed, about 72% are singletons. The sequenced material came from PBMCs. This clonotype originated in a man aged 25 to 40 in good health and CMV-seronegative. The chain links TRBV19 to TRBJ1-1; D unclear. CDR3 sequence (DNA): TGTGCCAGTAGCGAGGGTATGAACACTGAAGCTTTCTTT. It encodes CASSEGMNTEAFF.